This TCR beta chain was retrieved from a study of blood T cell repertoires in COVID-19. Whole-study context: Both acute and convalescent COVID-19 samples were obtained from the United States, Italy and Spain. In each case, the material was cDNA or gDNA derived from T cells, B-cell-depleted T cells, or PBMCs.

CDR1 and CDR2 (germline): MNHEY, SMNVEV (reference sequence). The CDR3 totals 15 residues. The V and J ends lost 4 bases and 6 bases respectively, with 15 bases between them. As processed by the authors: Estimated nucleated cell counts came from reference gene primer amplification. The table came from immunoSEQ multiplex PCR; TCRdb's copy has only in-frame clones and leaves some out. V, J and clone size are those of that table, while D and trimming were read from the DNA. The sample includes roughly 250,000 clones, around nine tenths of them seen just once. The sequenced sample was peripheral blood. This chain joins TRBV27 and TRBJ2-2; D possibly corresponds to TRBD1 (5 bases). The source is a woman aged 40 to 50 who had recovered from COVID-19. The chain's CDR3 is CASSSQGFRAGELFF. The CDR3 nucleotides read TGTGCCAGCAGTTCGCAGGGATTTCGGGCCGGGGAGCTGTTTTTT.